This T cell receptor beta chain was retrieved from a study of response to subunit inactivated influenza vaccine. As regards this clonotype: The antigen is undetermined.

One entry per CDR3 protein results from TCRdb running MiXCR on the RT-PCR reads. There are around 470,000 distinct CDR3 sequences in the sample; around 7.9% occur only once, and about 12% lies in the top ten. Germline CDR1 MNHEY, CDR2 SMNVEV (reference sequence). V was trimmed by 6 bases and J by 1 base, leaving 9 bases between them. The CDR3 is 13 residues long. Findings and limits, study-wide: Authors suggested that a seasonal influenza vaccination recruits few new T cells each time.

The specimen was PBMCs from blood, collected around 25 months after vaccination. The clonotype was recovered from a man between 50 and 69 years old who received an inactivated influenza vaccine. The gene calls are TRBV27 and TRBJ1-1; TRBD1 might be the D (6 bases). CDR3 in amino acids: CASRPGANTEAFF. CDR3 in DNA: TGTGCCAGCAGGCCGGGGGCGAACACTGAAGCTTTCTTT.